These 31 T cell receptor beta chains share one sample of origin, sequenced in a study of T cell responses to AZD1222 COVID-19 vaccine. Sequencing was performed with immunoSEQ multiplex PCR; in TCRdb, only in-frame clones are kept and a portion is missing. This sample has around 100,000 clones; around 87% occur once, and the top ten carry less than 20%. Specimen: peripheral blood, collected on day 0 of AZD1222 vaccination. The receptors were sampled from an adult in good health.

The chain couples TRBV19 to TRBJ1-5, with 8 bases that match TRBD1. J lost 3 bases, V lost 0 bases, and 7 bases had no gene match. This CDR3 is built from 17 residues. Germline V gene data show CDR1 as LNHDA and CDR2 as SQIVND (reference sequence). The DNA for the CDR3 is TGTGCCAGTAGTATAGATGGCCAGGGGGCACACAATCAGCCCCAGCATTTT. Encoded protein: CASSIDGQGAHNQPQHF.

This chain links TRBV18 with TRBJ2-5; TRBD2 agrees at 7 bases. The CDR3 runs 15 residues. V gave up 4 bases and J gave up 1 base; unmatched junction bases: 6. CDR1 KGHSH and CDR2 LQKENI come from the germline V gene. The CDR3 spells CASSRRRGVQETQYF. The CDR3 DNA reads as TGTGCCAGCTCACGTCGACGGGGGGTCCAAGAGACCCAGTACTTC.

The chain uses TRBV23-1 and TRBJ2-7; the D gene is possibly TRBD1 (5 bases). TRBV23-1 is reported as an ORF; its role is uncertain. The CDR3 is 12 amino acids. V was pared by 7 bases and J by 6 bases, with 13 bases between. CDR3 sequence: CASNRTSIEQYF. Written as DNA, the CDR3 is TGCGCCAGCAACAGGACGAGCATCGAGCAGTACTTC.

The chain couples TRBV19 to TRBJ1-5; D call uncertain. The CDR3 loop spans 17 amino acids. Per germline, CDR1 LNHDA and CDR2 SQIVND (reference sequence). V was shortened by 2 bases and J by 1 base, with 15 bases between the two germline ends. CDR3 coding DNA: TGTGCCAGTAGTATAAGTCGAGGGAGGGAGAGCAATCAGCCCCAGCATTTT. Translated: CASSISRGRESNQPQHF.

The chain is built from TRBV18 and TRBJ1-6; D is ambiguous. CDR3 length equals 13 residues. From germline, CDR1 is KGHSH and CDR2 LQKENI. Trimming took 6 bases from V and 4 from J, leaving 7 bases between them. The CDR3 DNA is TGTGCCAGCTCTACGTCGTATAATTCACCCCTCCACTTT. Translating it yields CASSTSYNSPLHF.

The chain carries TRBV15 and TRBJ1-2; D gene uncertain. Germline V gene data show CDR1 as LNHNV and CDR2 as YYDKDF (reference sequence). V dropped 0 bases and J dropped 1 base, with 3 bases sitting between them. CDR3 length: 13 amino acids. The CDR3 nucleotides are TGTGCCACCAGCAGAGATAGTAACTATGGCTACACCTTC. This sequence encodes CATSRDSNYGYTF.

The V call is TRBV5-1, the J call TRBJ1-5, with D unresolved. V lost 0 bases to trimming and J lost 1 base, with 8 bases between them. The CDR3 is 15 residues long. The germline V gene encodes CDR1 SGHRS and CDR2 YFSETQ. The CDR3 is CASSLDLSSNQPQHF. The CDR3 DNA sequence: TGCGCCAGCAGCTTGGATCTTAGCAGCAATCAGCCCCAGCATTTT.

The CDR3 loop reads CASSQAGSSGNTIYF. The CDR3 nucleotides are TGTGCCAGCAGCCAAGCTGGCAGCTCTGGAAACACCATATATTTT. The chain combines TRBV3-1 (or the pseudogene TRBV3-2) with TRBJ1-3; D not resolved. In germline, CDR1 is LGHDT, CDR2 YNNKEL (reference sequence). This CDR3 region has 15 residues. Trimming took 1 base from V and 0 from J, leaving 7 bases between them.

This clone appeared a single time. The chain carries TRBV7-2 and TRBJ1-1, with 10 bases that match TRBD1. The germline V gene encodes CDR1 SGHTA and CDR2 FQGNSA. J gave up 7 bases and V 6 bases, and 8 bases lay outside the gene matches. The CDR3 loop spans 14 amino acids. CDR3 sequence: CASRSRQGAFEAFF. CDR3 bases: TGTGCCAGCAGATCGCGACAGGGGGCCTTTGAAGCTTTCTTT.

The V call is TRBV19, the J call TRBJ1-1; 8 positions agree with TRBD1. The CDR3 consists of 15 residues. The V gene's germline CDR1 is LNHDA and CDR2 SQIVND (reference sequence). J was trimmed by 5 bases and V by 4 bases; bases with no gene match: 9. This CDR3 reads CASSKLGTGKTEAFF. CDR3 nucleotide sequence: TGTGCCAGTAGTAAATTAGGGACAGGCAAGACTGAAGCTTTCTTT.

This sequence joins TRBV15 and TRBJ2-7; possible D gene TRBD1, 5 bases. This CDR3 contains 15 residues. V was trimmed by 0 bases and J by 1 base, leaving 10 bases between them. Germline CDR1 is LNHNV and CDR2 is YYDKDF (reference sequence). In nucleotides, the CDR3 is TGTGCCACCAGCAGAGATCTGGGGCAATCCTACGAGCAGTACTTC. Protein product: CATSRDLGQSYEQYF.

CDR3 loop: CASSLSGGLNQPQHF. The CDR3 DNA sequence: TGTGCCAGCAGTTTATCGGGGGGACTTAATCAGCCCCAGCATTTT. The chain carries TRBV27 and TRBJ1-5; possibly TRBD1 for D (5 bases). Germline CDR1 is MNHEY and CDR2 is SMNVEV (reference sequence). This CDR3 has 15 amino acids. With 0 bases removed from V and 4 bases from J, the gap between germline ends came to 10 bases.

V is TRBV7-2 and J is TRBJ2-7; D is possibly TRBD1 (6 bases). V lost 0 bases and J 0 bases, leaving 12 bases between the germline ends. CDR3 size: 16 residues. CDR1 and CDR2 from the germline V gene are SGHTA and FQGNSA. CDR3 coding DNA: TGTGCCAGCAGCTTAGCCCTCAGGGGCCTCTCCTACGAGCAGTACTTC. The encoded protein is CASSLALRGLSYEQYF.

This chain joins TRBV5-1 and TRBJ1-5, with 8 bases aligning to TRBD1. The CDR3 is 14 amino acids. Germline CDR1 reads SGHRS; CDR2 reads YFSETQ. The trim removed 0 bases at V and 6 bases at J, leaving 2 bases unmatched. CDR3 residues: CASSLGTGPQPQHF. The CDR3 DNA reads TGCGCCAGCAGCTTGGGGACAGGGCCTCAGCCCCAGCATTTT.

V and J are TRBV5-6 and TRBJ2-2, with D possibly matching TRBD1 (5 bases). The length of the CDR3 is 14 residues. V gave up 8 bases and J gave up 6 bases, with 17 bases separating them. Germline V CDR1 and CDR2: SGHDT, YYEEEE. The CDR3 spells CASLTTAGAGELFF. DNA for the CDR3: TGTGCCAGTCTAACGACAGCCGGCGCCGGGGAGCTGTTTTTT.

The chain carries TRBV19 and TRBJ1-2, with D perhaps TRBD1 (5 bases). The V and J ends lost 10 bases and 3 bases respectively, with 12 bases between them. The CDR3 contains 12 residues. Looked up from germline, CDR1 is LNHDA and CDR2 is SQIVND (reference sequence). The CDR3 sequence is CATSRGDYGYTF. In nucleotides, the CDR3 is TGTGCCACCTCGAGGGGTGACTATGGCTACACCTTC.

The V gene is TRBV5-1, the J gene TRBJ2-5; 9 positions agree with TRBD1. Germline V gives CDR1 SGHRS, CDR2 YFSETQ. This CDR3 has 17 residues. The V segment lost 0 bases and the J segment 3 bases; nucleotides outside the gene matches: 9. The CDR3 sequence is CASSLDRWTGEKETQYF. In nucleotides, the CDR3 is TGCGCCAGCAGCTTGGATAGATGGACAGGGGAAAAAGAGACCCAGTACTTC.

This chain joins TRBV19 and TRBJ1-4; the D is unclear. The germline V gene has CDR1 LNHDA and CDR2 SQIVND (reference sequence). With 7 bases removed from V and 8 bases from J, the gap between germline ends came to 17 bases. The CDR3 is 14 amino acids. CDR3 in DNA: TGTGCCAGTACCCTCGGGCAGCCGGAAGAAAAACTGTTTTTT. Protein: CASTLGQPEEKLFF.

The CDR3 reads CASSFVRNYGYTF. Written as DNA, the CDR3 is TGTGCCAGCAGTTTCGTCAGAAACTATGGCTACACCTTC. V usage is TRBV12-3 or TRBV12-4 and J usage is TRBJ1-2; no firm D call. The CDR3 runs 13 residues. V was pared by 3 bases and J by 2 bases, with 7 bases between.

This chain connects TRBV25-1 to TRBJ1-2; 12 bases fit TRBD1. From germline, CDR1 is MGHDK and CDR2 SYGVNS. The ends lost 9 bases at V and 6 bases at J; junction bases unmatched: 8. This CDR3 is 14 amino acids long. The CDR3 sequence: CASTPGQGAHGYTF. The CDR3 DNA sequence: TGTGCCAGTACACCGGGACAGGGGGCGCATGGCTACACCTTC.

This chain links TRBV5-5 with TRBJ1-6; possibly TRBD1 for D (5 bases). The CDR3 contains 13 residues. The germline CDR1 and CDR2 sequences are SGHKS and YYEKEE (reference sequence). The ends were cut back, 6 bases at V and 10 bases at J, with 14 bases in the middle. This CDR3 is CASIGGFRSPLHF. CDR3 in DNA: TGTGCCAGCATCGGGGGATTTCGGTCACCCCTCCACTTT. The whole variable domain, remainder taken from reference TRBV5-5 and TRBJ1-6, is DAGVTQSPTHLIKTRGQQVTLRCSPISGHKSVSWYQQVLGQGPQFIFQYYEKEERGRGNFPDRFSARQFPNYSSELNVNALLLGDSALYLCASIGGFRSPLHFGNGTRLTVT.

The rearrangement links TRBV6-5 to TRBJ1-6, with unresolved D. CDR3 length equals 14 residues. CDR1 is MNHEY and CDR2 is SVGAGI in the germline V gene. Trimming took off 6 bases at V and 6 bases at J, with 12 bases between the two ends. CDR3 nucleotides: TGTGCCAGCAGATGGGAAGCGGCTAATTCACCCCTCCACTTT. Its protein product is CASRWEAANSPLHF.

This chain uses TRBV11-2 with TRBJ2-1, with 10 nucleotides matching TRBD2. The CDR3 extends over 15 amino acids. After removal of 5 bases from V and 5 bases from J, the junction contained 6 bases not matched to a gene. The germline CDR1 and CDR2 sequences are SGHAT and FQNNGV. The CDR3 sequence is CASSPTSGNHNEQFF. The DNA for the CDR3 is TGTGCCAGCAGCCCCACTAGCGGGAACCACAATGAGCAGTTCTTC.

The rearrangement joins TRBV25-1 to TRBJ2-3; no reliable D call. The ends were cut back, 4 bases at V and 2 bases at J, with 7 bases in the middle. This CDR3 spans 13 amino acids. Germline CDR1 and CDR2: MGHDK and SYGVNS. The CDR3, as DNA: TGTGCCAGCAGTGGAACAGACACAGATACGCAGTATTTT. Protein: CASSGTDTDTQYF.

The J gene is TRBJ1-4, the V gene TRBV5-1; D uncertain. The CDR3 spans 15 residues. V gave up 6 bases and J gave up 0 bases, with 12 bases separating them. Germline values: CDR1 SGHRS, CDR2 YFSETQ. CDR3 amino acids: CASKNSGATNEKLFF. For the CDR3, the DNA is TGCGCCAGCAAAAATTCCGGGGCAACTAATGAAAAACTGTTTTTT.

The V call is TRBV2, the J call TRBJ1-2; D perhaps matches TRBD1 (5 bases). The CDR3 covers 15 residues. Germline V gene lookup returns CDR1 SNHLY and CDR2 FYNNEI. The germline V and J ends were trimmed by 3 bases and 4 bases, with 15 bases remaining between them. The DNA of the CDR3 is TGTGCCAGCAGTGATGAAAGACAGACCGGCTATGGCTACACCTTC. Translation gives CASSDERQTGYGYTF.

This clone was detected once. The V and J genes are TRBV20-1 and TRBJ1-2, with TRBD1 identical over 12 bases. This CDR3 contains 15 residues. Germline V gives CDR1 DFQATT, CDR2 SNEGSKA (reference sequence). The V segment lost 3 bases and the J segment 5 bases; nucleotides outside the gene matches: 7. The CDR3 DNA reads TGCAGTGCTAGTGGGGGACAGGGGGCTCAGTATGGCTACACCTTC. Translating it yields CSASGGQGAQYGYTF.

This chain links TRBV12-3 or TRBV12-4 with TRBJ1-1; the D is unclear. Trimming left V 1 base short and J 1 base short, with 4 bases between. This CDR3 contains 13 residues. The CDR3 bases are TGTGCCAGCAGTTTAGGGCGGAACACTGAAGCTTTCTTT. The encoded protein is CASSLGRNTEAFF.

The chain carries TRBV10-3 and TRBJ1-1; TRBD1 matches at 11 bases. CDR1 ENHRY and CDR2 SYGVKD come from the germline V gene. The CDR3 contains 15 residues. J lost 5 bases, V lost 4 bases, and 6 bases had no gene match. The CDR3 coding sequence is TGTGCCATCAGTGGGACAGGGGGCTCGGGGACTGAAGCTTTCTTT. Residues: CAISGTGGSGTEAFF.

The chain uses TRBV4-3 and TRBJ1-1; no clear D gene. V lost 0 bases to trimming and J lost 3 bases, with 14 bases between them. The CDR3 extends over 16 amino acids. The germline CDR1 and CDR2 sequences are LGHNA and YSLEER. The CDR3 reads CASSQEWTEGDTEAFF. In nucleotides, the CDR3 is TGCGCCAGCAGCCAAGAATGGACCGAGGGCGACACTGAAGCTTTCTTT.

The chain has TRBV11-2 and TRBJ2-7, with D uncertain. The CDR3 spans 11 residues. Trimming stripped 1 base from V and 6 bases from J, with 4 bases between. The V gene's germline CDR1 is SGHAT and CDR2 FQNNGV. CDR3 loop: CASSLGTEQYF. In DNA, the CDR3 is TGTGCCAGCAGCTTAGGCACCGAGCAGTACTTC.